The rows below give T cell receptor beta chains drawn from one sample of a study of shared clonotypes between healthy human individuals. Data came from immunoSEQ multiplex PCR; TCRdb stores just in-frame clones and leaves some out. The table has over 400,000 clones, over 70% seen once. Input material: PBMCs. Source of these receptors: a woman aged 40 to 55 in good health. Some clones in this sample may be carry-over from other donors' samples. The CDR3 runs from the conserved cysteine through the conserved F or W. D genes are given only for firm matches. Only part of the rows carry a size: once, few, many, or a class if the clone is expanded.

j_call clone_size cdr3_length d_call v_call cdr3_nt cdr3_aa
TRBJ2-7 NA 15 NA TRBV7-2 TGTGCCAGCAGCAAGCCCATAGGGCCGGGGGACGAGCAGTACTTC CASSKPIGPGDEQYF
TRBJ2-3 NA 14 TRBD1 TRBV15 TGTGCCACCAGCCGGGACAGGGCGACAGATACGCAGTATTTT CATSRDRATDTQYF
TRBJ2-1 NA 13 NA TRBV19 TGTGCCAGTAGTTCAACCGAGTACAATGAGCAGTTCTTC CASSSTEYNEQFF
TRBJ1-2 NA 14 NA TRBV9 TGTGCCAGCAGCGTAGATCCAGCGCCCTATGGCTACACCTTC CASSVDPAPYGYTF
TRBJ2-7 NA 17 TRBD2 TRBV4-3 TGCGCCAGCAGCCAGGTATTGGGGAGCGGGAGTTATAACGAGCAGTACTTC CASSQVLGSGSYNEQYF
TRBJ1-4 few 13 NA TRBV6-5 TGTGCCAGCGCCGGAGACCGTGGGGAAAAACTGTTTTTT CASAGDRGEKLFF
TRBJ2-7 NA 15 TRBD2 TRBV5-4 TGTGCCAGCAGCGAACGATCTAGCGGGAGCTACGAGCAGTACTTC CASSERSSGSYEQYF
TRBJ2-1 NA 15 TRBD2 TRBV6-6 TGTGCCAGCAGTTACTCGAGACTAGCGCAAAATGAGCAGTTCTTC CASSYSRLAQNEQFF
TRBJ1-5 NA 15 TRBD1 TRBV27 TGTGCCAGCAACCCGGACAGGCCCTCCGTTGACCCCCAGCATTTT CASNPDRPSVDPQHF
TRBJ2-2 once 15 NA TRBV19 TGTGCCAGTAGAGAAGGAGCTTCGAACATCTGGGAGCTGTTTTTT CASREGASNIWELFF
TRBJ1-5 NA 13 NA TRBV30 TGTGCCTGGACCCGGGACAGCAATCAGCCCCAGCATTTT CAWTRDSNQPQHF
TRBJ2-2 few 15 TRBD1 TRBV5-6 TGTGCCAGCAGCTTGGGGGACAGGGCAACCGGGGAGCTGTTTTTT CASSLGDRATGELFF
TRBJ2-7 NA 16 NA TRBV5-4 TGTGCCAGCAGCGGCCGGGACTCCTCCTCGGGCTACGAGCAGTACTTC CASSGRDSSSGYEQYF
TRBJ2-3 NA 15 TRBD2 TRBV9 TGTGCCAGCAGTCTAGGGCTAGCGGGAGGAGATACGCAGTATTTT CASSLGLAGGDTQYF
TRBJ1-1 once 16 NA TRBV6-6 TGTGCCAGCAGTTACTCTGGCGGAGGACCGAGCACTGAAGCTTTCTTT CASSYSGGGPSTEAFF
TRBJ2-5 NA 18 NA TRBV5-1 TGCGCCAGCAGCTTGGCCGTAGTGGGGATTGGGCACCAAGAGACCCAGTACTTC CASSLAVVGIGHQETQYF
TRBJ2-7 NA 13 NA TRBV27 TGTGCCAGCAGTTTTCTGGGAATGGGGGAGCAGTACTTC CASSFLGMGEQYF
TRBJ1-1 NA 12 NA TRBV30 TGTGCCTGGAGTGTACGGGGCACTGAAGCTTTCTTT CAWSVRGTEAFF
TRBJ1-1 NA 16 NA TRBV5-1 TGCGCCAGCAGCTTGGGCATACAAGGGAGGGAGACTGAAGCTTTCTTT CASSLGIQGRETEAFF
TRBJ2-2 NA 14 NA TRBV29-1 TGCAGCGTTGAGGGCAGGGGGACTCCCGGGGAGCTGTTTTTT CSVEGRGTPGELFF
TRBJ1-1 NA 16 TRBD1 TRBV5-1 TGCGCCAGCAGCTTAAGACAGGGTGTAAGTGGTACTGAAGCTTTCTTT CASSLRQGVSGTEAFF
TRBJ1-1 NA 12 NA TRBV28 TGTGCCGTCTGGGACCTGAACACTGAAGCTTTCTTT CAVWDLNTEAFF
TRBJ2-1 many 15 NA TRBV19 TGTGCCAGTAGTACCGGACTGTCCTGGGGCAATGAGCAGTTCTTC CASSTGLSWGNEQFF
TRBJ2-1 NA 13 NA TRBV11-2 TGTGCCAGCAGCGAGTTAAGTGCAAATGAGCAGTTCTTC CASSELSANEQFF
TRBJ2-1 NA 15 TRBD2 TRBV4-3 TGCGCCAGCAGTCTAGCGGGAAGACAATACAATGAGCAGTTCTTC CASSLAGRQYNEQFF
TRBJ2-1 few 12 NA TRBV7-9 TGTGCCAGCAGCTTAGTTTGGGGGGAGCAGTTCTTC CASSLVWGEQFF
TRBJ2-2 few 15 NA TRBV19 TGTGCCAGTACCCCGGGGGTCCCGTGGACCGGGGAGCTGTTTTTT CASTPGVPWTGELFF
TRBJ2-5 NA 13 NA TRBV29-1 TGCAGCGTTGGCGGGATAGGCCAAGAGACCCAGTACTTC CSVGGIGQETQYF
TRBJ2-7 NA 14 NA TRBV5-1 TGCGCCAGCAGCATAGGACAGATAGTAGGCGAGCAGTACTTC CASSIGQIVGEQYF
TRBJ1-1 NA 14 NA TRBV5-1 TGCGCCAGCAGCCCCAGGGCTCGGAGCACTGAAGCTTTCTTT CASSPRARSTEAFF
TRBJ2-7 NA 15 NA TRBV5-6 TGTGCCAGCAGCTCAACAGAAGGAATTTTCTACGAGCAGTACTTC CASSSTEGIFYEQYF